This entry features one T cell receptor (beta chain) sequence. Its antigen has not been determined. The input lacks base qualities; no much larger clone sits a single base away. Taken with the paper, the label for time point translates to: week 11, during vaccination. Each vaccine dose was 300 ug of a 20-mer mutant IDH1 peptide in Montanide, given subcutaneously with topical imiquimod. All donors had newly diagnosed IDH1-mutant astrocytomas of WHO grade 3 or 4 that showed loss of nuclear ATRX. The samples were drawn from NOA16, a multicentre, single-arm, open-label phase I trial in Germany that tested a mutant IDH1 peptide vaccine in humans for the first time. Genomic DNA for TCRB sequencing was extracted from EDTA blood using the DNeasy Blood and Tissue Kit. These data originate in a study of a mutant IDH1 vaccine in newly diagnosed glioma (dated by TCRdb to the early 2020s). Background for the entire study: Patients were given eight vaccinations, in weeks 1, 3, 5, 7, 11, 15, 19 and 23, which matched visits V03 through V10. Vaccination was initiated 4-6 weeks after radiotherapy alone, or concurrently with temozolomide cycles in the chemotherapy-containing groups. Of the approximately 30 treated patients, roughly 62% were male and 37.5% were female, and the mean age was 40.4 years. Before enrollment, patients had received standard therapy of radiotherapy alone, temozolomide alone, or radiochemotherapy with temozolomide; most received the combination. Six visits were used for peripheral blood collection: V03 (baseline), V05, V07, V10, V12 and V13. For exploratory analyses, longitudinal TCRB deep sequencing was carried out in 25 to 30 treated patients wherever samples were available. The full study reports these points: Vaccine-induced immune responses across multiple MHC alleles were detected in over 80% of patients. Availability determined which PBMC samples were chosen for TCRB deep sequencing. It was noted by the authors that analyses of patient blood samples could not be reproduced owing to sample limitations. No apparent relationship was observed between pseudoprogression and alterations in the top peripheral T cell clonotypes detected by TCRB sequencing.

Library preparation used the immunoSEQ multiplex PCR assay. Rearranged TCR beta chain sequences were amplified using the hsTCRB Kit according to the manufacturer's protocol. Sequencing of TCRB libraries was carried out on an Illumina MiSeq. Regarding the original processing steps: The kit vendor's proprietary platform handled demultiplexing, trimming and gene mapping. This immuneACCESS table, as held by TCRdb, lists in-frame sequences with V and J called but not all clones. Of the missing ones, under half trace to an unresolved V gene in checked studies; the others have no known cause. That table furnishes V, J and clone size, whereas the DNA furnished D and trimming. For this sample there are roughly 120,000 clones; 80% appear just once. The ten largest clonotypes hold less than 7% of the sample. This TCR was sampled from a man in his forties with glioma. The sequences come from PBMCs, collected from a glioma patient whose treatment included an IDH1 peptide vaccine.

Here the CDR3 is given as CAISAHRELNQPQHF. The sequenced DNA is TGTGCCATCAGTGCCCACAGGGAGTTGAATCAGCCCCAGCATTTT. This chain is built from TRBV10-3 and TRBJ1-5; the D region possibly corresponds to TRBD1 (6 bases align). The germline V gene encodes CDR1 ENHRY and CDR2 SYGVKD. The CDR3 covers 15 residues, taking in both the cysteine and the phenylalanine. Of all the DNA, just the CDR3 is kept, 45 bases in frame from base 1. V gives up 4 bases and J gives up 4 bases, and the segment between their germline ends measures 14 bases.